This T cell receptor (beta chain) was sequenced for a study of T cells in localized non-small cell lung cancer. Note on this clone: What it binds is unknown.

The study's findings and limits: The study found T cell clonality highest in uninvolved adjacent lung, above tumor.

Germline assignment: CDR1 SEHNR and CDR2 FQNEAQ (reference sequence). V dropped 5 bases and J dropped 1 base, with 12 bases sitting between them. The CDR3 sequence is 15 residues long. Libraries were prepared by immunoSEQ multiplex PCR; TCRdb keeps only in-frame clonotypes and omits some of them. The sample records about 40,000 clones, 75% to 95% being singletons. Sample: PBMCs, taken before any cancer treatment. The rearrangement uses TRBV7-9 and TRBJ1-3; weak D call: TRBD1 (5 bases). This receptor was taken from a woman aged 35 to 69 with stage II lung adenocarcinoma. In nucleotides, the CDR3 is TGTGCCAGCAGCCACGACAGACCTTCTGGAAACACCATATATTTT. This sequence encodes CASSHDRPSGNTIYF. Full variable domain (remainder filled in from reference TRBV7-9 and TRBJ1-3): DTGVSQNPRHKITKRGQNVTFRCDPISEHNRLYWYRQTLGQGPEFLTYFQNEAQLEKSRLLSDRFSAERPKGSFSTLEIQRTEQGDSAMYLCASSHDRPSGNTIYFGEGSWLTVV.